This TCR beta chain was retrieved from a study of CXCR3-negative and CXCR3-positive naive CD8 T cells (dated by TCRdb to between 2018 and 2020). As for the study more broadly: In total, some 130 million TRB reads were obtained, or roughly 1.5 +/- 0.3 million reads per library. The TRBV-TRBJ cluster analysis covered naive subsets from roughly 5 donors and memory cells from 3 donors. Diversity and physicochemical repertoire analyses covered under twelve donors pooled from two independent experiments.

Reading from cysteine to phenylalanine, the CDR3 counts 15 amino acids. No DNA appears here. The germline V gene gives CDR1 as SGHRS and CDR2 as YFSETQ. As concerns this clonotype: The antigen this receptor binds is unknown.

Points the paper makes about the study in general: Because surface CD5, which has been linked to self-reactivity in mice, was comparable between naive subsets, TCR interaction strength was also inferred from TRB CDR3 physicochemical properties. Because CXCR3 expression was partially decreased after cryopreservation, freshly isolated PBMCs were used for most assays. Comparably high repertoire diversity was found in both naive subsets, whereas much lower repertoire diversity was found in memory CD8+ T cells. Similar TRBV-TRBJ usage was shown by naive CXCR3-negative and CXCR3-positive cells from the same donor, whereas distinct patterns were shown by memory cells.

Each CD8+ T cell subset was flow-sorted in triplicate, with over 250,000 cells per subset placed directly into RLT lysis buffer. Peripheral blood mononuclear cells were isolated from buffy coats by standard density gradient centrifugation. An RNeasy Mini Kit was used to extract total RNA from the sorted cells. For sequencing, a NextSeq 550 was employed. The Human TCR Profiling Kit (MiLaboratory) was used to prepare UMI-labeled 5' RACE TRB cDNA libraries. The full amount of extracted RNA was used for cDNA synthesis, and the full amount of resulting cDNA was used for PCR amplification. Libraries were prepared in parallel with an identical number of PCR cycles. As for how the authors treated the data: With a requirement of at least two reads per UMI, MIGEC and MiXCR extracted about 50,000 +/- 10,000 unique UMI-labeled TRB cDNA molecules per library. On average, each library contained approximately 40,000 +/- 10,000 functional in-frame TRB CDR3 nucleotide clonotypes without stop codons. Diversity metrics, including normalized Shannon-Wiener and Chao1, were computed in VDJtools after downsampling to 5000 UMI-labeled TRB molecules per sample. VDJtools computed clonotype-size-weighted physicochemical properties of the central five CDR3 residues: interaction energy, strength, volume and Kidera factor 4. Reads reprocessed by TCRdb are summarized as one entry per CDR3 protein sequence, and DNA is absent. Clone size and V and J calls follow TCRdb, not the original study. The sample's clone listing holds about 43,000 distinct CDR3 sequences. Around 11% of the sample rests with the top ten.

Sequencing was done on a sample of memory CD8+ T cells from blood. The label giving this sample's cell subset or site can be read as: conventional CD8+ memory T cells (TMEM), sorted as controls. The receptor chain draws on TRBV5-1 and TRBJ1-2. This clonotype was sampled from a human donor in good health. Some clones in this sample may be carry-over from other donors' samples. The CDR3 protein sequence reads: CASSLVRRASYGYTF.